Each of the 16 T cell receptor beta chains below was sequenced from the same sample in a study of beta chain features in type 1 diabetes. What was sequenced were expressed TCRB transcripts, since all of the isolated RNA had been reverse transcribed. The data were produced by immunoSEQ multiplex PCR, yet TCRdb's version contains in-frame clones alone and is incomplete. The sample lists fewer than 250,000 clones; 7.5% to 10% were seen once. Sequenced: naive CD4+ T cells from blood. The source of these receptors is a woman aged 18-29 years in good health.

This clone was recorded a few times. The chain carries TRBV11-2 and TRBJ1-2; 7 positions agree with TRBD1. Per germline, CDR1 SGHAT and CDR2 FQNNGV. The CDR3 loop spans 16 amino acids. V gave up 4 bases and J gave up 2 bases; unmatched junction bases: 10. The CDR3 loop is CASSSLPGQTNYGYTF. In DNA, the CDR3 is TGTGCCAGCAGCTCTCTCCCGGGACAGACAAACTATGGCTACACCTTC.

This rearrangement joins TRBV9 to TRBJ2-1; 10 bases match TRBD2. The length of the CDR3 is 17 residues. V dropped 0 bases and J dropped 4; count of bases not matched to a gene: 7. The germline V gene encodes CDR1 SGDLS and CDR2 YYNGEE. CDR3 residues: CASSVDSRTSGYNEQFF. The CDR3 DNA sequence: TGTGCCAGCAGCGTAGATAGTAGGACTAGCGGATACAATGAGCAGTTCTTC.

This clone appeared a few times. This chain joins TRBV5-1 and TRBJ2-3, with TRBD1 matching 9 bases. Germline V CDR1 and CDR2: SGHRS, YFSETQ. The CDR3 contains 16 residues. Trimming removed 3 bases from V and 5 bases from J; junction bases left unmatched: 10. CDR3 DNA sequence: TGCGCCAGCAGCTCATGGACAGGGGCAGGGAGAGATACGCAGTATTTT. It codes for CASSSWTGAGRDTQYF.

This clone was counted a few times. The chain combines TRBV5-4 with TRBJ1-2, with TRBD1 identical over 7 bases. CDR1 is SGHNT and CDR2 is YYREEE in the germline V gene (reference sequence). Losses at the gene ends were 2 bases for V and 2 bases for J; bases not matched to a gene: 6. This CDR3 region has 15 residues. The CDR3: CASSFRGQSNYGYTF. The CDR3 DNA reads as TGTGCCAGCAGCTTCCGGGGACAGTCCAACTATGGCTACACCTTC.

V usage is TRBV19 and J usage is TRBJ1-2, with D uncertain. In germline, CDR1 is LNHDA, CDR2 SQIVND (reference sequence). Trimming left V 8 bases short and J 8 bases short, with 15 bases between. The CDR3 covers 12 residues. The CDR3 coding sequence is TGTGCCAGTCGGGTTGGCGGGAGAGGCTACACCTTC. Encoded protein: CASRVGGRGYTF. Using reference TRBV19 and TRBJ1-2 for the parts outside the CDR3, the full variable domain is DGGITQSPKYLFRKEGQNVTLSCEQNLNHDAMYWYRQDPGQGLRLIYYSQIVNDFQKGDIAEGYSVSREKKESFPLTVTSAQKNPTAFYLCASRVGGRGYTFGSGTRLTVV.

This chain links TRBV9 with TRBJ2-7; 7 nucleotides match TRBD2. V lost 0 bases to trimming and J lost 5 bases; unmatched junction nucleotides: 14. Germline-derived CDR1 and CDR2 are SGDLS and YYNGEE. The CDR3 has 17 amino acids. This chain's CDR3 is CASSVEGLAALSNEQYF. The DNA for the CDR3 is TGTGCCAGCAGCGTAGAGGGGCTAGCGGCCCTTTCTAACGAGCAGTACTTC.

The V and J genes are TRBV30 and TRBJ1-1; D uncertain. The V gene's germline CDR1 is GTSNPN and CDR2 SVGIG (reference sequence). Deletions cut 0 bases from V and 5 bases from J, with 13 bases between. The length of the CDR3 is 14 residues. The DNA for the CDR3 is TGTGCCTGGAGTGTACGGGGAGGAGGAACTGAAGCTTTCTTT. Translated: CAWSVRGGGTEAFF.

The chain is built from TRBV5-1 and TRBJ2-6; 7 nucleotides line up with TRBD1. Losses at the gene ends were 0 bases for V and 4 bases for J; bases not matched to a gene: 7. Germline CDR1 and CDR2: SGHRS and YFSETQ. This CDR3 has 17 amino acids. Written as DNA, the CDR3 is TGCGCCAGCAGCTTGGACAGGGGCCCGGTCGGGGCCAACGTCCTGACTTTC. This encodes CASSLDRGPVGANVLTF.

In DNA, the CDR3 is TGCGCCAGCAGCTTGGGGGCCACAGGGGGTGACACCTACAATGAGCAGTTCTTC. It codes for CASSLGATGGDTYNEQFF. This chain links TRBV5-1 with TRBJ2-1, with 8 bases identical to TRBD1. After removal of 0 bases from V and 2 bases from J, the junction contained 10 bases not matched to a gene. This CDR3 comprises 18 residues. Germline CDR1 is SGHRS and CDR2 is YFSETQ.

The V gene is TRBV11-2, the J gene TRBJ2-3; 11 nucleotides align to TRBD2. Trimming at V came to 1 base and at J to 1 base, leaving 1 base not matched to a gene. CDR3 length: 16 residues. In germline, CDR1 is SGHAT, CDR2 FQNNGV. The CDR3 coding sequence is TGTGCCAGCAGCTTAGTAGCGGGAGGGGGCACAGATACGCAGTATTTT. Residues: CASSLVAGGGTDTQYF.

This chain joins TRBV5-1 and TRBJ2-3; TRBD1 agrees at 9 bases. This CDR3 contains 16 residues. The junction had 5 bases not matched to a gene; V was cut back by 0 bases and J by 3 bases. Per the germline V gene, CDR1 is SGHRS and CDR2 is YFSETQ. In DNA form, the CDR3 reads TGCGCCAGCAGCTTGGTGGACAGGGGCCGAACAGATACGCAGTATTTT. Translating gives CASSLVDRGRTDTQYF.

The chain recombines TRBV4-2 with TRBJ1-2; D remains unclear. The CDR3 has 13 residues. From germline, CDR1 is LGHNA and CDR2 YNFKEQ. Trimming took 0 bases from V and 6 from J, leaving 8 bases between them. CDR3 sequence (DNA): TGTGCCAGCAGCCAAGATGCCGGAGATGGCTACACCTTC. Translated: CASSQDAGDGYTF.

V and J are TRBV4-2 and TRBJ1-1, with TRBD1 identical over 7 bases. CDR3 size: 16 residues. Germline loops: CDR1 LGHNA, CDR2 YNFKEQ. Losses at the gene ends were 1 base for V and 3 bases for J; bases not matched to a gene: 8. Here the CDR3 DNA reads TGTGCCAGCAGCCAAGCTTTGGGTACAGGGGACACTGAAGCTTTCTTT. This codes for CASSQALGTGDTEAFF.

This clone was seen more than once but under ten times. This chain connects TRBV7-9 to TRBJ2-5; 9 bases are shared with TRBD2. V shed 2 bases and J 4 bases; nucleotides not matched to a gene: 2. The V gene's germline CDR1 is SEHNR and CDR2 FQNEAQ (reference sequence). The CDR3 has 14 amino acids. The chain's CDR3 is CASSLLAGIETQYF. CDR3 bases: TGTGCCAGCAGCTTACTAGCGGGAATAGAGACCCAGTACTTC.

Only a few counts were recorded for this clone. V usage is TRBV7-2 and J usage is TRBJ1-1, with D perhaps TRBD1 (5 bases). CDR3 size: 14 residues. V was clipped by 1 base and J by 2 bases, with 8 bases between them. Germline V gene sequence: CDR1 SGHTA, CDR2 FQGNSA. The CDR3 coding sequence is TGTGCCAGCAGCTTAGATGGGGCAAACACTGAAGCTTTCTTT. This gives the protein CASSLDGANTEAFF.

The chain links TRBV5-1 to TRBJ1-1, with a tentative D call TRBD1 (5 bases). V lost 5 bases, J lost 0 bases, and 11 bases lay in between. Germline CDR1 is SGHRS and CDR2 is YFSETQ. This CDR3 is 14 amino acids long. The CDR3 region has the DNA TGCGCCAGCAGTCCGGGGGTCATGAACACTGAAGCTTTCTTT. This gives the protein CASSPGVMNTEAFF.